The source of this T cell receptor (beta chain) is a study of blood T cells in healthy people across ages. Overall study findings and caveats: Versus aged donors, long-lived donors had higher diversity and more naive CD4+ cells.

The total RNA that was extracted per sample amounted to at least 5 micrograms. Worth noting for this clonotype: Its antigen is unknown.

CDR1 is DFQATT, CDR2 SNEGSKA, per germline (reference sequence). This CDR3 contains 17 residues. V was cut by 5 bases and J by 4 bases, with 26 bases left in between. Alongside a J-beta primer mix, a sample-barcoded 5' primer served in a second PCR lasting about 7 to 12 cycles. Each cDNA molecule, via a template-switch adaptor with 12 random nucleotides, was tagged. Via MiXCR, TCRdb re-called the 5' RACE reads, giving one row per CDR3 protein. The sample lists 700,000 to 950,000 distinct CDR3 sequences, roughly 64% occurring once. The sample was blood. This sequence was found in a man aged 25 to 40 in good health. This sequence joins TRBV20-1 and TRBJ1-1; the D gene is possibly TRBD1 (6 bases). DNA of the CDR3: TGCAGTGCTCCCGGCGGGGGGGGCGCGAAGGTGGGCACTGAAGCTTTCTTT. Protein sequence: CSAPGGGGAKVGTEAFF.